These 22 T cell receptor beta chains came from one sample sequenced in a study of T cells in Graves' hyperthyroidism and ophthalmopathy (dated by TCRdb to the late 2010s). Library generation was performed with multiplex PCR. Reads for this sample came from an Illumina HiSeq 2000. The TCR beta CDR3 regions were amplified from RNA transcripts. For the first round of RT-PCR on the TCR CDR3, the HTBI primer set was used together with the Qiagen OneStep RT-PCR kit. TCRdb passed the public sequencing reads through fastp at Q25 and MiXCR, retaining productive beta sequences. Duplicate CDR3 protein sequences are folded into a single record with the most common DNA and genes. For this sample there are a few hundred thousand distinct CDR3 sequences; more than 15% appear just once. Under 7.5% of the sample rests with the top ten. The material sequenced was blood. The receptors were sampled from a woman in her thirties with Graves' hyperthyroidism.

This clonotype was seen many times. The rearrangement links TRBV24-1 to TRBJ2-1, with TRBD1 matching over 9 bases. This CDR3 has 13 amino acids. Looked up from germline, CDR1 is KGHDR and CDR2 is SFDVKD. V lost 6 bases, J lost 11 bases, and 7 bases stayed unmatched. The CDR3 DNA sequence: TGTGCCACCAGTCCGGGACAGGGAATACAGCAGTTCTTC. This codes for CATSPGQGIQQFF.

This clonotype turned up a few times. The chain combines TRBV7-3 with TRBJ2-1; 7 nucleotides align to TRBD1. CDR3 size: 15 residues. V shed 5 bases, J shed 3 bases, and the junction held 7 bases outside the gene matches. Germline assignment: CDR1 SGHTA and CDR2 FQGTGA. The CDR3 reads CASSLNRGGYNEQFF. The CDR3 DNA is TGTGCCAGCAGCCTAAACAGGGGTGGCTACAATGAGCAGTTCTTC.

This clonotype was seen a handful of times. The chain has TRBV20-1 and TRBJ1-5; TRBD1 aligns across 7 bases. V was clipped by 3 bases and J by 0 bases; unmatched bases: 11. Germline CDR1 is DFQATT and CDR2 is SNEGSKA (reference sequence). This CDR3 is built from 17 residues. CDR3 sequence reads: CSASGPGTVYSNQPQHF. The CDR3 DNA follows: TGCAGTGCTAGCGGCCCAGGGACAGTCTATAGCAATCAGCCCCAGCATTTT.

This clonotype was observed a handful of times. V is TRBV20-1 and J is TRBJ2-1; D is ambiguous. Germline loops: CDR1 DFQATT, CDR2 SNEGSKA (reference sequence). The CDR3 totals 15 residues. V was clipped by 0 bases and J by 4 bases, with 13 bases between them. The CDR3 reads CSARDIGSVYNEQFF. In DNA, the CDR3 is TGCAGTGCTAGAGATATCGGCTCAGTATACAATGAGCAGTTCTTC.

This clonotype appeared many times. This chain joins TRBV20-1 and TRBJ2-1; 11 nucleotides line up with TRBD2. Germline CDR1 and CDR2: DFQATT and SNEGSKA (reference sequence). CDR3 length: 16 residues. Germline trimming cut 3 bases from V and 4 bases from J; bases unmatched to any gene: 8. The CDR3 DNA reads TGCAGTGCTAGCCCCTGGGGACTAGCGGAGTACAATGAGCAGTTCTTC. Amino acid sequence: CSASPWGLAEYNEQFF.

This clonotype was counted between two and nine times. The chain recombines TRBV30 with TRBJ2-7; D ambiguous. Germline CDR1 GTSNPN, CDR2 SVGIG (reference sequence). V gave up 0 bases and J gave up 5 bases, with 14 bases separating them. CDR3 size: 14 residues. CDR3 protein: CAWSVGDPVNEQYF. The CDR3 nucleotides are TGTGCCTGGAGTGTAGGAGATCCCGTGAACGAGCAGTACTTC.

This clonotype turned up a few times. The chain combines TRBV14 with TRBJ2-1; 12 bases fit TRBD1. Germline CDR1 and CDR2: SGHDN and FVKESK. V trimming: 0 bases; J trimming: 7 bases; junction bases outside the gene matches: 16. The CDR3 has 20 residues. CDR3 in amino acids: CASSQDEGQGALREFNEQFF. CDR3 DNA: TGTGCCAGCAGCCAAGATGAGGGACAGGGGGCGCTACGGGAGTTTAATGAGCAGTTCTTC.

This clonotype was observed at least ten times. The V and J genes are TRBV5-1 and TRBJ2-5; 8 bases map to TRBD2. The V gene end was trimmed by 4 bases and the J gene end by 5 bases; junction bases not matched to a gene: 7. Germline CDR1 and CDR2: SGHRS and YFSETQ. CDR3 size: 14 residues. The CDR3 protein is CASSPAGGWETQYF. DNA of the CDR3: TGCGCCAGCAGCCCGGCGGGAGGATGGGAGACCCAGTACTTC.

This clonotype was seen ten or more times. The chain combines TRBV28 with TRBJ2-3, with D perhaps TRBD1 or TRBD2 (7 bases each). CDR3 length equals 14 residues. V was trimmed by 5 bases and J by 4 bases, leaving 13 bases between them. Per germline, CDR1 MDHEN and CDR2 SYDVKM. The CDR3: CASSMSGTADTQYF. For the CDR3, the DNA is TGTGCCAGCAGTATGAGCGGGACAGCAGATACGCAGTATTTT.

In this sample, this clonotype turned up many times. This chain uses TRBV12-3 or TRBV12-4 with TRBJ2-1, with a possible D match to TRBD2 (6 bases). The CDR3 covers 13 residues. The ends were cut back, 6 bases at V and 7 bases at J, with 13 bases in the middle. Here the CDR3 reads CASSKTSWNEQFF. DNA for the CDR3: TGTGCCAGCAGCAAAACTAGCTGGAATGAGCAGTTCTTC.

The count of this clonotype is one. A much larger clone differs from this one at a single base, so this may be a read error. This chain connects TRBV20-1 to TRBJ1-5; 8 bases line up with TRBD1. Germline V lookup: CDR1 DFQATT, CDR2 SNEGSKA (reference sequence). J lost 6 bases, V lost 0 bases, and 7 bases had no gene match. The CDR3 consists of 15 residues. The CDR3 coding sequence is TGCAGTGCTAGAGATTACGCAGGGGGCGTTCAGCCCCAGCATTTT. It encodes CSARDYAGGVQPQHF.

Many counts were recorded for this clonotype. The chain combines TRBV2 with TRBJ1-5; unclear D gene. With 5 bases removed from V and 6 bases from J, the gap between germline ends came to 17 bases. CDR3 length: 15 amino acids. Germline CDR1 reads SNHLY; CDR2 reads FYNNEI. The CDR3 sequence: CASSQRGASGQPQHF. Here the CDR3 DNA reads TGTGCCAGCAGTCAACGGGGTGCCTCGGGTCAGCCCCAGCATTTT.

J is TRBJ1-1 and V is TRBV19; D gene uncertain. V dropped 7 bases and J dropped 5 bases, with 20 bases sitting between them. The CDR3 covers 15 residues. CDR1 is LNHDA, CDR2 SQIVND, per germline (reference sequence). The CDR3 DNA sequence: TGTGCCAGTAACCTCGGCGCAGGAAGAGGGACTGAAGCTTTCTTT. This translates into CASNLGAGRGTEAFF.

This clonotype was seen ten or more times. CDR3 coding DNA: TGTGCCAGCAGCCGATCGGGAGGGGATAGCAATCAGCCCCAGCATTTT. Protein product: CASSRSGGDSNQPQHF. This sequence joins TRBV7-9 and TRBJ1-5, with D tentatively TRBD1 (5 bases). The CDR3 sequence is 16 residues long. The V gene's germline CDR1 is SEHNR and CDR2 FQNEAQ (reference sequence). V was shortened by 5 bases and J by 0 bases, with 14 bases between the two germline ends.

This clonotype was counted a few times. CDR3: CASSLNGVIEQFF. CDR3 DNA sequence: TGTGCCAGCAGCTTAAACGGTGTTATTGAGCAGTTCTTC. V usage is TRBV7-3 and J usage is TRBJ2-1, with D unresolved. V was clipped by 1 base and J by 9 bases, with 10 bases between them. In germline, CDR1 is SGHTA, CDR2 FQGTGA. The CDR3 is 13 amino acids. Together with reference TRBV7-3 and TRBJ2-1, the CDR3 gives the full variable domain: GAGVSQTPSNKVTEKGKYVELRCDPISGHTALYWYRQSLGQGPEFLIYFQGTGAADDSGLPNDRFFAVRPEGSVSTLKIQRTERGDSAVYLCASSLNGVIEQFFGPGTRLTVL.

As for this clonotype: This may stem from a read error, because a much larger clone lies one nucleotide away. This chain uses TRBV27 with TRBJ1-3; D unresolved. Germline loops: CDR1 MNHEY, CDR2 SMNVEV (reference sequence). The V and J ends lost 0 bases and 8 bases respectively, with 14 bases between them. This CDR3 region has 15 residues. CDR3 DNA sequence: TGTGCCAGCAGTTTATCCCCAGTGAGTAAGGACACCATATATTTT. Protein: CASSLSPVSKDTIYF.

This clonotype was seen ten or more times. V usage is TRBV3-1 and J usage is TRBJ1-2; a weak D match, TRBD1 (6 bases). The CDR3 totals 12 residues. V was shortened by 4 bases and J by 8 bases, with 11 bases between the two germline ends. Germline V gene lookup returns CDR1 LGHDT and CDR2 YNNKEL (reference sequence). The chain's CDR3 is CASSPQGRGYTF. The CDR3 bases are TGTGCCAGCAGCCCGCAGGGGCGAGGCTACACCTTC.

This clonotype was counted at least ten times. The rearrangement joins TRBV28 to TRBJ1-1; TRBD1 agrees at 7 bases. This CDR3 comprises 14 residues. The V gene's germline CDR1 is MDHEN and CDR2 SYDVKM. The V segment lost 6 bases and the J segment 2 bases; nucleotides outside the gene matches: 6. CDR3: CASRKGQANTEAFF. The CDR3 coding sequence is TGTGCCAGCAGGAAAGGACAGGCCAACACTGAAGCTTTCTTT.

This chain connects TRBV20-1 to TRBJ1-5; perhaps TRBD1 as D (5 bases). The CDR3 is 14 residues long. The germline gives CDR1 DFQATT, CDR2 SNEGSKA (reference sequence). V lost 6 bases and J lost 0, with 12 bases in between. The DNA for the CDR3 is TGCAGTGCCAGGGACCCTTCTAGCAATCAGCCCCAGCATTTT. Amino acids: CSARDPSSNQPQHF.

In this sample, this clonotype turned up a few times. This chain connects TRBV20-1 to TRBJ1-4, with 7 bases lining up with TRBD1. V was pared by 3 bases and J by 2 bases, with 6 bases of the junction left unmatched. CDR1 DFQATT and CDR2 SNEGSKA come from the germline V gene (reference sequence). The CDR3 sequence is 15 residues long. This CDR3 reads CSASPTGATNEKLFF. For the CDR3, the DNA is TGCAGTGCTAGCCCAACAGGGGCGACTAATGAAAAACTGTTTTTT.

Many counts were recorded for this clonotype. J is TRBJ1-1 and V is TRBV10-3; D unclear. Germline assignment: CDR1 ENHRY and CDR2 SYGVKD. With 6 bases removed from V and 0 bases from J, the gap between germline ends came to 8 bases. There are 13 residues in the CDR3. CDR3 residues: CAIRGEMNTEAFF. The CDR3 DNA follows: TGTGCCATCAGGGGAGAGATGAACACTGAAGCTTTCTTT.

This clonotype has at least ten counts. This sequence joins TRBV6-2 or TRBV6-3 and TRBJ2-7, with TRBD2 matching over 12 bases. Per the germline V gene, CDR1 is MNHEY and CDR2 is SVGEGT. The trim removed 5 bases at V and 0 bases at J, leaving 5 bases unmatched. This CDR3 comprises 16 residues. CDR3 sequence (DNA): TGTGCCAGCAGTATCGGGACTAGCGGGTCCTCCTACGAGCAGTACTTC. This codes for CASSIGTSGSSYEQYF.